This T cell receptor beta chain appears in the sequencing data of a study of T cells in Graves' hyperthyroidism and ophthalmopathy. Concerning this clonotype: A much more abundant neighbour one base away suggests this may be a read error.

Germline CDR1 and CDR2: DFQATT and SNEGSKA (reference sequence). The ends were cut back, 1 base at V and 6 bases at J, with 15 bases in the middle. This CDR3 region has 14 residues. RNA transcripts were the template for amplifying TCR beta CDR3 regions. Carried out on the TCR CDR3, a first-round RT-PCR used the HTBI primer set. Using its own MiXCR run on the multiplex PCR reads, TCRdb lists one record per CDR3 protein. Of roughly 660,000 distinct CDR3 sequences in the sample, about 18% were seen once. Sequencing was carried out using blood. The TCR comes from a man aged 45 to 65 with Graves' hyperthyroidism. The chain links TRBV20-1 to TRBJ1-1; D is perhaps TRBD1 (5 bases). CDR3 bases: TGCAGTGCTAGAGGGACTCTGGGGGTGGCTGAAGCTTTCTTT. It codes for CSARGTLGVAEAFF.